These T cell receptor beta chains were read from a single sample in a study of human thymus T cells. This table comes from immunoSEQ multiplex PCR, and its TCRdb copy is limited to in-frame clones, with some not included. The table has roughly 54,000 clones, 85% to 95% seen once. Sequenced sample: blood. The receptors shown here come from a boy under two years old with a congenital heart defect but otherwise immunologically healthy. The CDR3 runs from the conserved cysteine through the conserved F or W. Each record gives: D gene, clone size, J gene, V gene, CDR3 protein, CDR3 DNA. A D gene is named only where the DNA matches it firmly. Where a row states a size, it is once, few, many or the class of an expanded clone; other rows omit it.

. . TRBJ1-1 TRBV5-1 CASSLGPSGVAFF TGCGCCAGCAGCTTAGGGCCCTCGGGGGTAGCTTTCTTT
. once TRBJ2-5 TRBV5-1 CASSRRLGGNQETQYF TGCGCCAGCAGCCGAAGACTCGGAGGGAACCAAGAGACCCAGTACTTC
. . TRBJ1-3 TRBV5-1 CASSLEGHLGNTIYF TGCGCCAGCAGCTTGGAAGGGCACCTTGGAAACACCATATATTTT
. . TRBJ2-5 TRBV5-1 CASSFAVSGAHEQETQYF TGCGCCAGCAGCTTCGCCGTGTCGGGGGCGCATGAGCAAGAGACCCAGTACTTC
TRBD1 . TRBJ1-4 TRBV5-1 CASSSGQGEKLFF TGCGCCAGCAGCTCGGGACAGGGTGAAAAACTGTTTTTT
TRBD2 once TRBJ2-2 TRBV29-1 CSVGKGSGYTGELFF TGCAGCGTTGGCAAGGGTAGCGGGTACACCGGGGAGCTGTTTTTT
. . TRBJ1-4 TRBV4-3 CASSQGQINPTNEKLFF TGCGCCAGCAGCCAAGGTCAGATAAACCCAACTAATGAAAAACTGTTTTTT
. . TRBJ2-7 TRBV7-2 CASSLEAGSYEQYF TGTGCCAGCAGCTTAGAGGCCGGATCCTACGAGCAGTACTTC
TRBD1 few TRBJ1-6 TRBV4-1 CASSQGTGDNSPLHF TGCGCCAGCAGCCAAGGGACAGGGGATAATTCACCCCTCCACTTT
TRBD1 . TRBJ2-3 TRBV10-3 CAISGQGPTDTQYF TGTGCCATCAGTGGACAGGGACCCACAGATACGCAGTATTTT
. . TRBJ2-7 TRBV28 CASSLRTRGEQYF TGTGCCAGCAGTTTAAGGACTAGGGGGGAGCAGTACTTC
. . TRBJ1-1 TRBV29-1 CSVEVPAFF TGCAGCGTTGAAGTACCAGCTTTCTTT
TRBD1 . TRBJ1-1 TRBV29-1 CSVEDWEQGTNTEAFF TGCAGCGTTGAAGACTGGGAACAGGGGACGAACACTGAAGCTTTCTTT
. . TRBJ1-1 TRBV13 CASSLGSQRPEAFF TGTGCCAGCAGCTTAGGGTCCCAGAGACCTGAAGCTTTCTTT
TRBD1 . TRBJ1-1 TRBV2 CASTGGLHSQWDTEAFF TGTGCCAGCACAGGGGGCCTTCACTCCCAATGGGACACTGAAGCTTTCTTT
. . TRBJ1-1 TRBV5-1 CASSLLKNTEAFF TGCGCCAGCAGCTTATTGAAGAACACTGAAGCTTTCTTT
TRBD1 . TRBJ1-5 TRBV19 CATGEGNQPQHF TGTGCTACAGGGGAGGGCAATCAGCCCCAGCATTTT
. . TRBJ2-7 TRBV4-1 CASSQVTVHSSYEQYF TGCGCCAGCAGCCAAGTCACAGTACACAGCTCCTACGAGCAGTACTTC
. . TRBJ2-2 TRBV5-4 CASSLFGGELFF TGTGCCAGCAGCTTGTTTGGCGGGGAGCTGTTTTTT
. . TRBJ2-5 TRBV13 CASSLVGGETQYF TGTGCCAGCAGCTTAGTTGGTGGAGAGACCCAGTACTTC
TRBD1 . TRBJ1-6 TRBV5-1 CASSARTGDSPLHF TGCGCCAGCAGCGCTCGGACAGGGGATTCACCCCTCCACTTT
. . TRBJ2-7 TRBV4-3 CASSQVPLVGPYEQYF TGCGCCAGCAGCCAAGTCCCCCTAGTGGGGCCCTACGAGCAGTACTTC
. . TRBJ1-1 TRBV14 CASSLHYTTGRTEAFF TGTGCCAGCAGCCTACATTATACAACAGGGAGGACTGAAGCTTTCTTT
. . TRBJ1-4 TRBV4-1 CASSLKDSFNEKLFF TGCGCCAGCAGCCTTAAGGACAGCTTCAATGAAAAACTGTTTTTT
. . TRBJ1-6 TRBV6-1 CASSDGVSSYNSPLHF TGTGCCAGCAGTGACGGGGTCAGCTCCTATAATTCACCCCTCCACTTT
. . TRBJ1-3 TRBV6-1 CASSVGAPNTIYF TGTGCCAGCAGTGTGGGGGCGCCGAACACCATATATTTT
TRBD1 . TRBJ1-3 TRBV28 CASSSGTGNTIYF TGTGCCAGCAGTTCCGGGACAGGGAACACCATATATTTT
TRBD1 . TRBJ1-4 TRBV28 CASSSTADRDGNEKLFF TGTGCCAGCAGTTCGACCGCGGACAGGGACGGTAATGAAAAACTGTTTTTT
. . TRBJ1-1 TRBV5-4 CASSLGQVMNTEAFF TGTGCCAGCAGCTTGGGACAGGTTATGAACACTGAAGCTTTCTTT
. . TRBJ1-2 TRBV6-6 CASSYVQLTNYGYTF TGTGCCAGCAGTTACGTCCAGCTAACTAACTATGGCTACACCTTC
. . TRBJ1-4 TRBV6-1 CASSQQSIGSEKLFF TGTGCCAGCAGTCAGCAGTCCATAGGGAGTGAAAAACTGTTTTTT
. once TRBJ1-2 TRBV7-9 CASSSGLDYGYTF TGTGCCAGCAGCTCGGGGTTGGACTATGGCTACACCTTC
TRBD2 . TRBJ2-3 TRBV15 CATSREGREGTDTQYF TGTGCCACCAGCAGAGAAGGGCGGGAGGGAACAGATACGCAGTATTTT
. . TRBJ2-1 TRBV6-1 CASSDLSSYNEQFF TGTGCCAGCAGTGATCTTAGCTCCTACAATGAGCAGTTCTTC
. . TRBJ1-4 TRBV12-5 CASGLGQVNEKLFF TGTGCTAGTGGTTTGGGACAGGTCAATGAAAAACTGTTTTTT
TRBD2 . TRBJ2-5 TRBV7-2 CASSLGRLAGVETQYF TGTGCCAGCAGCTTAGGGCGACTCGCGGGAGTGGAGACCCAGTACTTC
. once TRBJ1-6 TRBV4-1 CASSLEDDGGSPLHF TGCGCCAGCAGCTTAGAGGACGACGGAGGTTCACCCCTCCACTTT
. . TRBJ1-3 TRBV28 CASSRGTIYF TGTGCCAGCAGTAGAGGCACCATATATTTT
. . TRBJ2-2 TRBV5-4 CASSLARGADTGELFF TGTGCCAGCAGCTTGGCCCGGGGGGCCGACACCGGGGAGCTGTTTTTT
. . TRBJ2-5 TRBV10-3 CAIGRETQYF TGTGCCATAGGAAGAGAGACCCAGTACTTC
. . TRBJ1-1 TRBV6-5 CASSYGGVNTEAFF TGTGCCAGCAGTTACGGGGGCGTGAACACTGAAGCTTTCTTT
TRBD2 . TRBJ2-7 TRBV28 CASSFQSGRGYEQYF TGTGCCAGCAGTTTTCAGTCCGGGAGGGGCTACGAGCAGTACTTC
. large TRBJ2-3 TRBV28 CASSGGLEQYF TGTGCCAGCTCCGGGGGGCTTGAGCAGTATTTT
. . TRBJ1-4 TRBV9 CASSVSFQGREKEKLFF TGTGCCAGCAGCGTATCCTTCCAGGGCAGGGAGAAGGAAAAACTGTTTTTT
. . TRBJ1-2 TRBV11-2 CASSLGTTNYGYTF TGTGCCAGCAGCTTAGGGACAACTAACTATGGCTACACCTTC
. . TRBJ1-2 TRBV7-2 CASSLAGRRYGYTF TGTGCCAGCAGCTTAGCGGGCAGGCGCTATGGCTACACCTTC
TRBD1 . TRBJ1-2 TRBV28 CASSLSRGPNYGYTF TGTGCCAGCAGTTTATCCAGGGGGCCGAACTATGGCTACACCTTC
. . TRBJ2-7 TRBV27 CASSLQATGGALYEQYF TGTGCCAGCAGTTTACAGGCTACGGGCGGTGCCCTCTACGAGCAGTACTTC